The rows below give T cell receptor beta chains drawn from one sample of a study of control samples from healthy donors and cancer patients. TCRdb's table, derived via immunoSEQ multiplex PCR, lists solely in-frame clones and lacks some. Of almost 90,000 clones detected, over 65% appear once; the ten largest clones hold 2.1%. Sequencing was carried out using blood. The receptors here all came from a woman in her thirties or forties in good health. Each CDR3 is given with its conserved first and last residue. The D gene is left open where the match is weak. Clone size, where shown, is once, few, many, or a class for clones that have expanded.

>TRBV29-1|.|TRBJ1-2|.
TGCAGCGTTGGTCCCTATGGCTACACCTTC
CSVGPYGYTF
>TRBV29-1|TRBD1|TRBJ2-6|.
TGCAGCGTTGGGGACAGGTTCTCTGGGGCCAACGTCCTGACTTTC
CSVGDRFSGANVLTF
>TRBV19|.|TRBJ1-5|few
TGTGCCAGTAGGGCCGCAGGGGATTGGGATCAGCCCCAGCATTTT
CASRAAGDWDQPQHF
>TRBV29-1|.|TRBJ2-4|few
TGCAGCGTTGGTTATAGGGGGACACCCCCAAACATTCAGTACTTC
CSVGYRGTPPNIQYF
>TRBV9|.|TRBJ1-2|.
TGTGCCAGCAGCCTAGACCTTAACTATGGCTACACCTTC
CASSLDLNYGYTF
>TRBV5-1|TRBD2|TRBJ2-3|once
TGCGCCAGCAGCTCGGGGGGAGCAGATACGCAGTATTTT
CASSSGGADTQYF
>TRBV19|TRBD1|TRBJ2-1|.
TGTGCCAGTAGTATAGGGCGGACAGGGGTAAACAATGAGCAGTTCTTC
CASSIGRTGVNNEQFF
>TRBV2|TRBD2|TRBJ2-3|.
TGTGCCAGCGAGAGTCTACGGGGGGGGGTCACAGATACGCAGTATTTT
CASESLRGGVTDTQYF
>TRBV6-2/TRBV6-3|TRBD2|TRBJ2-5|.
TGTGCCAGCAGCCGTGGGACTAGCGGGGGGGAGACCCAGTACTTC
CASSRGTSGGETQYF
>TRBV7-3|.|TRBJ1-1|.
TGTGCCAGCAGCCGGGGGGAGAACACTGAAGCTTTCTTT
CASSRGENTEAFF
>TRBV13|.|TRBJ1-1|.
TGTGCCAGCAGCTTCAATAGGGATTTGAACACTGAAGCTTTCTTT
CASSFNRDLNTEAFF
>TRBV7-2|TRBD2|TRBJ2-3|.
TGTGCCAGCAGCCCCCGGCGGACTAGCGGGGGGCGGTGGGATACGCAGTATTTT
CASSPRRTSGGRWDTQYF
>TRBV6-1|.|TRBJ1-2|once
TGTGCCAGCAGTGAAGTATCGGGGAACTATGGCTACACCTTC
CASSEVSGNYGYTF
>TRBV11-3|.|TRBJ1-2|.
TGTGCCAGCAGCTCTGCTGGATATGGCTACACCTTC
CASSSAGYGYTF
>TRBV12-3/TRBV12-4|.|TRBJ1-2|.
TGTGCCAGCACAAAATCCGGGGGCTATGGCTACACCTTC
CASTKSGGYGYTF
>TRBV13|TRBD2|TRBJ2-5|.
TGTGCCAGCAGCCCCCGGGTAGCGGGGGCCGGGGAGACCCAGTACTTC
CASSPRVAGAGETQYF
>TRBV9|.|TRBJ2-5|.
TGTGCCAGCAGCGTAGATGGGACTCTTCTTGGGGAGACCCAGTACTTC
CASSVDGTLLGETQYF
>TRBV2|.|TRBJ1-5|few
TGTGCCAGTAGACAGGTTAATCAGCCCCAGCATTTT
CASRQVNQPQHF
>TRBV30|.|TRBJ1-6|.
TGTGCCTGGGGAGGGCAGGGAGATAATTCACCCCTCCACTTT
CAWGGQGDNSPLHF
>TRBV12-5|.|TRBJ2-1|.
TGTGCTAGTGGTCTTGACAGACTCGGGTACAATGAGCAGTTCTTC
CASGLDRLGYNEQFF
>TRBV10-2|TRBD2|TRBJ2-3|.
TGCGCCAGCAGCGGACTAGCGGGAAGCACAGATACGCAGTATTTT
CASSGLAGSTDTQYF
>TRBV5-1|.|TRBJ1-2|.
TGCGCCAGCAGCTCGGGTATCTATGGCTACACCTTC
CASSSGIYGYTF
>TRBV5-1|.|TRBJ1-3|.
TGCGCCAGCAGCTTGGCGGGCAGCTCTGGAAACACCATATATTTT
CASSLAGSSGNTIYF
>TRBV5-5|TRBD1|TRBJ1-1|.
TGTGCCAGCAGCTTGAACAGGGGTAGGAACACTGAAGCTTTCTTT
CASSLNRGRNTEAFF
>TRBV30|.|TRBJ1-5|.
TGTGCCTGGAGTGTAATGGGGTTCAATCAGCCCCAGCATTTT
CAWSVMGFNQPQHF
>TRBV7-2|.|TRBJ2-7|.
TGTGCCAGCAGCTTCTATCTCTCCTACGAGCAGTACTTC
CASSFYLSYEQYF
>TRBV27|.|TRBJ2-3|.
TGTGCCAGCAGAACAGGGTTGGGAGCAGATACGCAGTATTTT
CASRTGLGADTQYF
>TRBV6-2/TRBV6-3|TRBD1|TRBJ2-1|.
TGTGCCAGCAGCCGCCAGGGGGCGCCCTACAATGAGCAGTTCTTC
CASSRQGAPYNEQFF
>TRBV10-3|TRBD1|TRBJ1-1|.
TGTGCCATCAGTGATCCCATCAGGGGGCCTGAAGCTTTCTTT
CAISDPIRGPEAFF
>TRBV10-3|.|TRBJ2-1|once
TGTGCCATCACCGAGGAGGGCATGGATGAGCAGTTCTTC
CAITEEGMDEQFF
>TRBV11-3|TRBD1|TRBJ2-3|.
TGTGCCAGCAGCTTAGATTGGACAGGGGGTAGGGATACGCAGTATTTT
CASSLDWTGGRDTQYF
>TRBV7-8|.|TRBJ1-1|.
TGTGCCAGCAGCCTCTCGGGGCCCTCCACTGAAGCTTTCTTT
CASSLSGPSTEAFF
>TRBV10-3|.|TRBJ1-4|.
TGTGCCATCAGTGAGGGGGGATCGGATGAAAAACTGTTTTTT
CAISEGGSDEKLFF